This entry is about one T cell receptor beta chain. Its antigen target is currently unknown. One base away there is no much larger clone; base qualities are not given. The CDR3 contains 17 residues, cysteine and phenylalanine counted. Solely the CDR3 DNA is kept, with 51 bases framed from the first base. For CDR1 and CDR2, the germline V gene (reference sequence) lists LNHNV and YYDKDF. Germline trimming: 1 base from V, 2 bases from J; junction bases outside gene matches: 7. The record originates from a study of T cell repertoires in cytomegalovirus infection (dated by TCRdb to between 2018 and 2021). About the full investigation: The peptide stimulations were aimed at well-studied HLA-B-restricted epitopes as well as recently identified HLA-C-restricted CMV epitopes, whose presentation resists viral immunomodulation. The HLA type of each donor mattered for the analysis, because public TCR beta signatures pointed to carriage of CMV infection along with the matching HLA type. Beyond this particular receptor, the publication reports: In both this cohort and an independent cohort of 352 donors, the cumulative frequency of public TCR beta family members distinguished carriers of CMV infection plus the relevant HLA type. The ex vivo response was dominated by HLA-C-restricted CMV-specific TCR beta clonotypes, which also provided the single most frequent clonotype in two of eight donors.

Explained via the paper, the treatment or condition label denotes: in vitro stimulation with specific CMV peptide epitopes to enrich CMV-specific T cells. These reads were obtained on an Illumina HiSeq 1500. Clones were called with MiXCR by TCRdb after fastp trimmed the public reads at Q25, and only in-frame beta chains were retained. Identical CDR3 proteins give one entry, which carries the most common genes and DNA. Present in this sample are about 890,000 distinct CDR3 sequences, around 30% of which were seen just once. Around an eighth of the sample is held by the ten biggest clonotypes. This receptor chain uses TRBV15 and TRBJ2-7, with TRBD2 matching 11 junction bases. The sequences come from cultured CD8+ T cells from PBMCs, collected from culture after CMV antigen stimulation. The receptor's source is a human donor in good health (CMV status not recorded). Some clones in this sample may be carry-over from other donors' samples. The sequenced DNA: TGTGCCACCAGCAGAGCCATCCTAGCGGGGGGCACCTACGAGCAGTACTTC. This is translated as CATSRAILAGGTYEQYF.